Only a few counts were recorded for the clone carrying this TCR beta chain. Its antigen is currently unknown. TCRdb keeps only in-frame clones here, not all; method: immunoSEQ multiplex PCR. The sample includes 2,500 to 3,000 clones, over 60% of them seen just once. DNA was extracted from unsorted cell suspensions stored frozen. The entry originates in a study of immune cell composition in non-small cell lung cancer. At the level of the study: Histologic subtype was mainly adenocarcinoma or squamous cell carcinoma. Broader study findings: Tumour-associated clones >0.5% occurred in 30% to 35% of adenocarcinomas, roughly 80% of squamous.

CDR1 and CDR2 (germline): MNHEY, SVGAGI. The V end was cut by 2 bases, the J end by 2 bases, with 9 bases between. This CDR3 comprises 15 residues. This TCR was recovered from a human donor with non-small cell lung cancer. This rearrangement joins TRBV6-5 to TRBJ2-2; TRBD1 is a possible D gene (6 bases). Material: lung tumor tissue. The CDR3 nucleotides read TGTGCCAGCAGTTACCGGACAGACAACACCGGGGAGCTGTTTTTT. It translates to CASSYRTDNTGELFF.